The 27 T cell receptor beta chains below were found in one sample sequenced in a study of blood T cell repertoires in COVID-19. Assay used: immunoSEQ multiplex PCR; TCRdb lists only in-frame clones, some missing. This table holds 200,000 to 250,000 clones, under 90% found once. Input material: PBMCs or T cells enriched from blood (not recorded which). The receptors come from a woman aged 45 to 65 who had been exposed to COVID-19.

The DNA of the CDR3 is TGTGCCAGCTCACCAAGATCGGGTAGCAATCAGCCCCAGCATTTT. It is translated as CASSPRSGSNQPQHF. This chain links TRBV18 with TRBJ1-5, with D uncertain. This CDR3 spans 15 amino acids. V was clipped by 2 bases and J by 0 bases, with 8 bases between them. CDR1 and CDR2 (germline): KGHSH, LQKENI.

The J gene is TRBJ1-3, the V gene TRBV7-9; D is ambiguous. This CDR3 is 16 amino acids long. Germline CDR1 and CDR2: SEHNR and FQNEAQ (reference sequence). Trimming shortened V by 5 bases and J by 0 bases, and 14 bases separated the two germline ends. CDR3 DNA: TGTGCCAGCAGCCGGGCCCCGGGAAACTCTGGAAACACCATATATTTT. As protein: CASSRAPGNSGNTIYF.

This sequence joins TRBV11-2 and TRBJ2-5; D is perhaps TRBD1 (6 bases). The CDR3 consists of 14 residues. V shed 3 bases and J shed 5 bases, with 13 bases lying between them. The germline gives CDR1 SGHAT, CDR2 FQNNGV. The CDR3 is CASSFQGTSETQYF. The CDR3 DNA sequence: TGTGCCAGCAGCTTCCAAGGGACATCGGAGACCCAGTACTTC. Full variable domain (missing parts from reference TRBV11-2 and TRBJ2-5): EAGVAQSPRYKIIEKRQSVAFWCNPISGHATLYWYQQILGQGPKLLIQFQNNGVVDDSQLPKDRFSAERLKGVDSTLKIQPAKLEDSAVYLCASSFQGTSETQYFGPGTRLLVL.

The CDR3 DNA sequence: TGTGCCAGTAACCTATCCCCATTGACTCATCAGCCCCAGCATTTT. This sequence encodes CASNLSPLTHQPQHF. V is TRBV19 and J is TRBJ1-5, with no clear D. In germline, CDR1 is LNHDA, CDR2 SQIVND (reference sequence). The CDR3 spans 15 residues. Trimming removed 7 bases from V and 5 bases from J, with 18 bases in between.

The V and J genes are TRBV3-1 (or the pseudogene TRBV3-2) and TRBJ2-1; D is uncertain. The CDR3 covers 19 residues. Per the germline V gene, CDR1 is LGHDT and CDR2 is YNNKEL (reference sequence). V was shortened by 0 bases and J by 6 bases, with 24 bases between the two germline ends. The CDR3 coding sequence is TGTGCCAGCAGCCAAGAGGTAAGTAAAGAGGCGGCTAGGATCAATGAGCAGTTCTTC. Translating gives CASSQEVSKEAARINEQFF.

The gene calls are TRBV5-6 and TRBJ1-3; D unresolved. Deletions cut 4 bases from V and 0 bases from J, with 11 bases between. CDR3 size: 15 residues. Germline V gene data show CDR1 as SGHDT and CDR2 as YYEEEE. The CDR3 reads CASSRDTTSGNTIYF. In nucleotides, the CDR3 is TGTGCCAGCAGCCGCGACACCACCTCTGGAAACACCATATATTTT.

The genes are TRBV19 and TRBJ1-6; 7 bases are shared with TRBD1. Trimming cost V 5 bases and J 7 bases; bases outside gene matches: 2. The germline gives CDR1 LNHDA, CDR2 SQIVND (reference sequence). The CDR3 loop spans 13 amino acids. CDR3 residues: CASSQQGNSPLHF. Here the CDR3 DNA reads TGTGCCAGTAGTCAACAGGGGAATTCACCCCTCCACTTT.

The V call is TRBV10-3, the J call TRBJ2-5; D not certain. This CDR3 is 15 amino acids long. CDR1 and CDR2 from the germline V gene are ENHRY and SYGVKD. V lost 4 bases and J 1 base, leaving 13 bases between the germline ends. The CDR3, as DNA: TGTGCCATCAGTGCCGAACCCCCGGTCCAAGAGACCCAGTACTTC. Translating gives CAISAEPPVQETQYF.

The chain is built from TRBV10-3 and TRBJ1-1; D is possibly TRBD1 (6 bases). This CDR3 region has 13 residues. Trimming pared 8 bases from V and 0 bases from J, leaving 10 bases between. Germline values: CDR1 ENHRY, CDR2 SYGVKD. CDR3 region: CAILSGVNTEAFF. CDR3 in DNA: TGTGCCATCTTATCAGGGGTGAACACTGAAGCTTTCTTT.

The chain recombines TRBV19 with TRBJ1-2; D is ambiguous. Germline V gives CDR1 LNHDA, CDR2 SQIVND (reference sequence). This CDR3 region has 12 residues. Trimming took 8 bases from V and 2 from J, leaving 9 bases between them. The CDR3 DNA is TGTGCCAGTCAAACAGCCAACTATGGCTACACCTTC. It translates to CASQTANYGYTF. The variable domain in full, with the rest retrieved from reference TRBV19 and TRBJ1-2, is DGGITQSPKYLFRKEGQNVTLSCEQNLNHDAMYWYRQDPGQGLRLIYYSQIVNDFQKGDIAEGYSVSREKKESFPLTVTSAQKNPTAFYLCASQTANYGYTFGSGTRLTVV.

The rearrangement joins TRBV5-5 to TRBJ2-5; TRBD2 matches 7 bases. The V segment lost 4 bases and the J segment 5 bases; nucleotides outside the gene matches: 11. This CDR3 region has 15 residues. Per the germline V gene, CDR1 is SGHKS and CDR2 is YYEKEE (reference sequence). The CDR3 sequence: CASSPGGPARETQYF. CDR3 coding DNA: TGTGCCAGCAGCCCGGGGGGTCCTGCCCGGGAGACCCAGTACTTC.

V gene TRBV28 combines with J gene TRBJ1-5, with D unresolved. CDR3 size: 13 residues. The germline CDR1 and CDR2 sequences are MDHEN and SYDVKM. V lost 9 bases to trimming and J lost 0 bases, with 9 bases between them. The CDR3, as DNA: TGTGCCAGTTCAATCCATAGCAATCAGCCCCAGCATTTT. Encoded protein: CASSIHSNQPQHF.

The CDR3 protein is CASSFKDRKEAFF. Here the CDR3 DNA reads TGTGCCAGCAGCTTTAAGGACAGGAAAGAAGCTTTCTTT. V is TRBV5-6 and J is TRBJ1-1; 7 nucleotides align to TRBD1. V lost 2 bases to trimming and J lost 8 bases; unmatched junction nucleotides: 6. This CDR3 contains 13 residues. CDR1 and CDR2 (germline): SGHDT, YYEEEE.

The J gene is TRBJ2-7, the V gene TRBV10-1; 7 nucleotides align to TRBD1. Germline assignment: CDR1 WNHNN and CDR2 SYGVQD (reference sequence). The CDR3 is 15 amino acids. J lost 2 bases, V lost 6 bases, and 10 bases had no gene match. CDR3 residues: CASSQDRSSPYEQYF. Here the CDR3 DNA reads TGCGCCAGCAGCCAGGACAGGTCAAGCCCCTACGAGCAGTACTTC.

The gene calls are TRBV29-1 and TRBJ1-2; a possible D gene is TRBD1 (5 bases). The germline V and J ends were trimmed by 8 bases and 2 bases, with 12 bases remaining between them. The V gene's germline CDR1 is SQVTM and CDR2 ANQGSEA. CDR3 length: 12 residues. CDR3 protein: CSLWTPNYGYTF. CDR3 nucleotides: TGCAGCTTATGGACACCGAACTATGGCTACACCTTC.

The rearrangement links TRBV10-3 to TRBJ1-1, with a possible D match to TRBD1 (5 bases). Trimming cost V 10 bases and J 1 base, with 19 bases left between them. Looked up from germline, CDR1 is ENHRY and CDR2 is SYGVKD. This CDR3 has 15 amino acids. The CDR3 DNA follows: TGTGCCAGCCAGACGGACGGACACAAGAACACTGAAGCTTTCTTT. Protein: CASQTDGHKNTEAFF.

In its sample, this clone was seen a few times. The chain links TRBV7-2 to TRBJ2-1; 8 bases line up with TRBD1. Trimming cost V 2 bases and J 0 bases; bases outside gene matches: 12. The CDR3 length is 19 residues. Germline CDR1 is SGHTA and CDR2 is FQGNSA. In DNA form, the CDR3 reads TGTGCCAGCAGCTTATGGGGACAGGCGATTTTGAGCTCCTACAATGAGCAGTTCTTC. Encoded protein: CASSLWGQAILSSYNEQFF.

The V call is TRBV11-2, the J call TRBJ1-2, with 9 bases matching TRBD1. Germline V CDR1 and CDR2: SGHAT, FQNNGV. V was pared by 6 bases and J by 8 bases, with 13 bases of the junction left unmatched. The CDR3 covers 15 residues. CDR3 amino acids: CASRQPTGGGRGYTF. CDR3 in DNA: TGTGCCAGCAGACAACCCACAGGGGGCGGACGGGGCTACACCTTC.

J is TRBJ1-6 and V is TRBV28; 7 bases match TRBD1. The CDR3 sequence is 15 residues long. The J segment lost 10 bases and the V segment lost 6 bases, leaving 12 bases of the junction unmatched. Per the germline V gene, CDR1 is MDHEN and CDR2 is SYDVKM. In DNA, the CDR3 is TGTGCCAGCAGGCCACAGGGGACGCCTTCCTCACCCCTCCACTTT. This sequence encodes CASRPQGTPSSPLHF.

The V gene is TRBV5-8, the J gene TRBJ1-2; 8 bases line up with TRBD1. CDR3 length equals 15 residues. V was clipped by 2 bases and J by 6 bases; unmatched bases: 9. In germline, CDR1 is SGHTS, CDR2 YDEGEE. The CDR3 nucleotides are TGTGCCAGCAGCTTTCCACAGGGGGAAAAGGATGGCTACACCTTC. This codes for CASSFPQGEKDGYTF.

V usage is TRBV11-2 and J usage is TRBJ1-3, with D unclear. The germline V gene has CDR1 SGHAT and CDR2 FQNNGV. Trimming took 0 bases from V and 8 from J, leaving 14 bases between them. This CDR3 is 15 amino acids long. The CDR3 region is CASSLEVRGTDTIYF. CDR3 DNA sequence: TGTGCCAGCAGCTTAGAAGTCCGCGGAACGGACACCATATATTTT.

V and J are TRBV3-1 (or the pseudogene TRBV3-2) and TRBJ1-4, with 7 nucleotides matching TRBD1. The ends lost 7 bases at V and 11 bases at J; junction bases unmatched: 10. CDR1 and CDR2 (germline): LGHDT, YNNKEL (reference sequence). This CDR3 has 13 residues. The CDR3 region is CASTPRGRGKLFF. The CDR3 nucleotides are TGTGCCAGCACCCCGAGGGGCAGGGGGAAACTGTTTTTT.

The chain has TRBV5-8 and TRBJ1-2; unclear D gene. V dropped 2 bases and J dropped 3 bases, with 8 bases sitting between them. CDR3 length: 13 residues. Germline CDR1 SGHTS, CDR2 YDEGEE. CDR3 DNA sequence: TGTGCCAGCAGCTTTGTGCGGGACTATGGCTACACCTTC. Protein product: CASSFVRDYGYTF.

The chain links TRBV19 to TRBJ2-1; 12 positions agree with TRBD1. The germline CDR1 and CDR2 sequences are LNHDA and SQIVND (reference sequence). The CDR3 is made up of 16 amino acids. Trimming cost V 7 bases and J 6 bases; bases outside gene matches: 10. This CDR3 reads CASMVGTGGLGNEQFF. CDR3 DNA: TGTGCCAGTATGGTAGGGACAGGGGGCCTAGGCAATGAGCAGTTCTTC.

The J gene is TRBJ1-6, the V gene TRBV6-2 or TRBV6-3, with D perhaps matching TRBD1 (5 bases). The germline gives CDR1 MNHEY, CDR2 SVGEGT. Trimming stripped 5 bases from V and 10 bases from J, with 15 bases between. The CDR3 has 14 amino acids. CDR3 amino acids: CASSQRAGESPLHF. CDR3 sequence (DNA): TGTGCCAGCAGTCAACGGGCGGGGGAATCACCCCTCCACTTT.

This sequence joins TRBV7-2 and TRBJ2-1; D is perhaps TRBD1 (6 bases). CDR3 length: 15 amino acids. The germline V gene has CDR1 SGHTA and CDR2 FQGNSA. Trimming shortened V by 2 bases and J by 5 bases, and 13 bases separated the two germline ends. The CDR3: CASSLYNRVNNEQFF. CDR3 nucleotides: TGTGCCAGCAGCTTATATAACAGGGTTAACAATGAGCAGTTCTTC. The whole variable domain, remainder taken from reference TRBV7-2 and TRBJ2-1, is GAGVSQSPSNKVTEKGKDVELRCDPISGHTALYWYRQSLGQGLEFLIYFQGNSAPDKSGLPSDRFSAERTGGSVSTLTIQRTQQEDSAVYLCASSLYNRVNNEQFFGPGTRLTVL.

The table lists this clone with a few counts. The chain has TRBV7-3 and TRBJ1-1, with 10 positions matching TRBD1. Germline CDR1 SGHTA, CDR2 FQGTGA. V trimming: 5 bases; J trimming: 5 bases; junction bases outside the gene matches: 8. CDR3 size: 15 residues. DNA for the CDR3: TGTGCCAGCAGCCCCAATTCGGACAGGGGGACTGAAGCTTTCTTT. Translation gives CASSPNSDRGTEAFF. Looking up the rest from reference TRBV7-3 and TRBJ1-1 gives the full variable domain: GAGVSQTPSNKVTEKGKYVELRCDPISGHTALYWYRQSLGQGPEFLIYFQGTGAADDSGLPNDRFFAVRPEGSVSTLKIQRTERGDSAVYLCASSPNSDRGTEAFFGQGTRLTVV.